This entry is about one TCR beta chain. Time point meaning: newly diagnosed GD, antithyroid drugs for less than 3 months. RNA isolated from PBMCs was used to make the TCR library. The sample is drawn from a study of regulatory T cells in long-lasting Graves disease. With iRepertoire HTBI primers and Arm-PCR of CDR3 regions, TCR beta libraries were built. TCRdb recomputed calls from the multiplex PCR reads with MiXCR, one row per CDR3 protein. The sample has hundreds of thousands of distinct CDR3 sequences; about 12% are singletons. This CDR3 is built from 14 residues. V was trimmed by 2 bases and J by 8 bases, leaving 13 bases between them. The germline CDR1 and CDR2 sequences are MNHEY and SVGAGI. This same sample was also part of a study on T cells in Graves' hyperthyroidism and ophthalmopathy. This second study says: TCR CDR3 regions were first amplified by RT-PCR with HTBI primers.

This TCR was sampled from a woman in her 30s with Graves disease. The rearrangement uses TRBV6-5 and TRBJ2-1; tentative D call: TRBD2 (6 bases). The starting material was peripheral blood mononuclear cells (PBMCs), obtained at new diagnosis, from a patient treated with antithyroid drugs. CDR3 residues: CASSYGGGVDEQFF. The CDR3 bases are TGTGCCAGCAGTTACGGAGGCGGGGTCGATGAGCAGTTCTTC.